This entry lists 28 T cell receptor beta chains sequenced from one sample in a study of T cells of healthy individuals. TCRdb passed the 5' RACE reads through MiXCR, listing each CDR3 protein once. The sample lists 75,000 to 95,000 distinct CDR3 sequences; about 5% were seen once. The receptor set was obtained from a female donor in good health.

This clonotype has a count of ten or more. This chain uses TRBV4-2 with TRBJ1-1; TRBD1 might be the D (5 bases). The V gene's germline CDR1 is LGHNA and CDR2 YNFKEQ. V was pared by 1 base and J by 3 bases, with 15 bases between. CDR3 length equals 16 residues. Here the CDR3 reads CASSQVEGLGDTEAFF. The CDR3 nucleotides read TGTGCCAGCAGCCAAGTCGAGGGTCTGGGGGACACTGAAGCTTTCTTT.

There are many counts of this clonotype. The chain recombines TRBV3-1 with TRBJ2-1, with TRBD2 matching 9 bases. J was trimmed by 7 bases and V by 6 bases; bases with no gene match: 7. Per the germline V gene, CDR1 is LGHDT and CDR2 is YNNKEL (reference sequence). This CDR3 is built from 14 residues. The CDR3 spells CASRVAGERNEQFF. The CDR3 bases are TGTGCCAGCAGGGTAGCGGGAGAGAGGAATGAGCAGTTCTTC.

This clonotype occurred a few times. The junction departs from germline at one end; a sequencing error may be responsible. This chain uses TRBV9 with TRBJ1-6, with D possibly matching TRBD1 (6 bases). CDR3 length: 16 residues. From germline, CDR1 is SGDLS and CDR2 YYNGEE. CDR3 nucleotide sequence: TGTGCCAGCAGCCCAAAACTCGGGGGGCATAATTCACCCCTCAACTTT. Translation gives CASSPKLGGHNSPLNF.

This clonotype showed up many times. The genes are TRBV4-1 and TRBJ1-2, with 7 positions matching TRBD1. CDR3 length: 16 residues. The V gene end was trimmed by 6 bases and the J gene end by 4 bases; junction bases not matched to a gene: 14. Germline CDR1 is MGHRA and CDR2 is YSYEKL. The chain's CDR3 is CASSTGTAPSSYGYTF. The CDR3 region has the DNA TGCGCCAGCAGTACCGGGACAGCCCCCTCTAGCTATGGCTACACCTTC.

This clonotype was recorded many times. This chain joins TRBV12-3 or TRBV12-4 and TRBJ2-3; the D is unclear. V dropped 5 bases and J dropped 3 bases, with 9 bases sitting between them. The CDR3 extends over 13 amino acids. The CDR3, as DNA: TGTGCCAGCAGTCAAACCCGGACAGATACGCAGTATTTT. Encoded protein: CASSQTRTDTQYF.

This clonotype was observed at least ten times. J is TRBJ2-2 and V is TRBV3-1; 14 bases are shared with TRBD2. Unmatched junction bases numbered 4, after V lost 4 bases and J lost 3 bases. The CDR3 runs 17 residues. The V gene's germline CDR1 is LGHDT and CDR2 YNNKEL (reference sequence). CDR3 in amino acids: CASSLGLAGGHTGELFF. The CDR3 nucleotides are TGTGCCAGCAGCCTTGGACTAGCGGGAGGTCACACCGGGGAGCTGTTTTTT.

This clonotype was counted only a few times. The gene calls are TRBV6-2 or TRBV6-3 and TRBJ1-5; D is unclear. Germline V CDR1 and CDR2: MNHEY, SVGEGT. This CDR3 has 13 amino acids. V was pared by 6 bases and J by 10 bases, with 16 bases between. The DNA of the CDR3 is TGTGCCAGCAGGAAGGACCCTCAAGTACCCCAGCATTTT. This gives the protein CASRKDPQVPQHF.

The chain uses TRBV12-3 or TRBV12-4 and TRBJ2-3; the D call may be TRBD1 or TRBD2 (5 bases each). V lost 6 bases and J 5 bases, leaving 21 bases between the germline ends. This CDR3 has 16 amino acids. The CDR3 coding sequence is TGTGCCAGCAGCTACTGGGGCGGGTTGAGGATAGATACGCAGTATTTT. Translated: CASSYWGGLRIDTQYF.

At least ten counts were recorded for this clonotype. The chain carries TRBV6-5 and TRBJ2-1; D not resolved. CDR1 and CDR2 from the germline V gene are MNHEY and SVGAGI. With 0 bases removed from V and 9 bases from J, the gap between germline ends came to 18 bases. There are 16 residues in the CDR3. The CDR3, as DNA: TGTGCCAGCAGTTACTCACCAAGAGGCCGGCTCGGTGAGCAGTTCTTC. Encoded protein: CASSYSPRGRLGEQFF.

The CDR3: CASSPRGLAGGAQYF. CDR3 nucleotide sequence: TGTGCCAGCAGCCCCAGGGGTCTAGCGGGAGGAGCCCAGTACTTC. This sequence joins TRBV9 and TRBJ2-5, with 11 bases identical to TRBD2. With V trimmed by 4 bases and J by 9 bases, 11 bases remained unmatched. Germline CDR1 reads SGDLS; CDR2 reads YYNGEE. The CDR3 is 15 residues long.

This clonotype has a handful of counts. The genes are TRBV11-2 and TRBJ2-3, with 13 bases identical to TRBD2. This CDR3 has 19 amino acids. V shed 1 base and J 4 bases; nucleotides not matched to a gene: 11. The V gene's germline CDR1 is SGHAT and CDR2 FQNNGV. The CDR3 bases are TGTGCCAGCAGCTTAGTGTACCGGACTAGCGGGAGTCTCGCAGATACGCAGTATTTT. This gives the protein CASSLVYRTSGSLADTQYF.

This clonotype was detected ten times or more. The rearrangement joins TRBV3-1 to TRBJ1-1; D not certain. The CDR3 contains 11 residues. V was cut by 8 bases and J by 1 base, with 5 bases left in between. The germline CDR1 and CDR2 sequences are LGHDT and YNNKEL (reference sequence). The CDR3, as DNA: TGTGCCAGCCGGAAGAACACTGAAGCTTTCTTT. Protein sequence: CASRKNTEAFF.

There are many counts of this clonotype. V and J are TRBV14 and TRBJ2-7; D ambiguous. CDR1 and CDR2 from the germline V gene are SGHDN and FVKESK. V gave up 1 base and J gave up 5 bases, with 21 bases separating them. The CDR3 totals 17 residues. The CDR3 coding sequence is TGTGCCAGCAGCCAAGTCAGGAACAGCTTCGCTTTGGACGAGCAGTACTTC. Residues: CASSQVRNSFALDEQYF.

This clonotype came up a few times. This chain connects TRBV20-1 to TRBJ1-4; D call uncertain. V lost 5 bases to trimming and J lost 7 bases, with 11 bases between them. Germline loops: CDR1 DFQATT, CDR2 SNEGSKA (reference sequence). CDR3 length: 12 residues. The CDR3 region is CSALWGGEKLFF. The CDR3 coding sequence is TGCAGTGCTTTATGGGGTGGTGAAAAACTGTTTTTT.

Many counts were recorded for this clonotype. The rearrangement uses TRBV24-1 and TRBJ2-3, with 8 bases lining up with TRBD1. Per germline, CDR1 KGHDR and CDR2 SFDVKD. J was trimmed by 1 base and V by 4 bases; bases with no gene match: 3. The CDR3 loop spans 15 amino acids. The CDR3 sequence: CATSEVTGGTDTQYF. The DNA for the CDR3 is TGTGCCACCAGTGAGGTGACAGGGGGCACAGATACGCAGTATTTT.

In its sample, this clonotype was seen many times. CDR3 protein: CASSLSLGPYEQYF. The CDR3 nucleotides read TGTGCCAGCAGCTTATCCCTGGGCCCCTACGAGCAGTACTTC. The chain combines TRBV5-4 with TRBJ2-7; D uncertain. Germline-derived CDR1 and CDR2 are SGHNT and YYREEE (reference sequence). Trimming left V 2 bases short and J 2 bases short, with 11 bases between. There are 14 residues in the CDR3.

This clonotype has a count of ten or more. The chain combines TRBV7-2 with TRBJ2-7; D may be TRBD1 (5 bases). Germline V CDR1 and CDR2: SGHTA, FQGNSA. The CDR3 has 15 residues. The germline V and J ends were trimmed by 5 bases and 0 bases, with 14 bases remaining between them. DNA for the CDR3: TGTGCCAGCAGCCCGACGGTAGACAGCTCCTACGAGCAGTACTTC. Amino acids: CASSPTVDSSYEQYF.

This clonotype has more than one count but fewer than ten. This chain connects TRBV7-9 to TRBJ1-2; D is ambiguous. CDR1 is SEHNR and CDR2 is FQNEAQ in the germline V gene (reference sequence). V was shortened by 5 bases and J by 0 bases, with 7 bases between the two germline ends. This CDR3 is 13 amino acids long. The CDR3 region has the DNA TGTGCCAGCAGCCCGGGTTCTAACTATGGCTACACCTTC. It codes for CASSPGSNYGYTF. Full variable domain (missing parts from reference TRBV7-9 and TRBJ1-2): DTGVSQNPRHKITKRGQNVTFRCDPISEHNRLYWYRQTLGQGPEFLTYFQNEAQLEKSRLLSDRFSAERPKGSFSTLEIQRTEQGDSAMYLCASSPGSNYGYTFGSGTRLTVV.

This clonotype was counted ten times or more. This sequence joins TRBV5-1 and TRBJ2-5; D not certain. Trimming cost V 2 bases and J 1 base, with 6 bases left between them. Germline CDR1 is SGHRS and CDR2 is YFSETQ. The CDR3 runs 13 residues. The CDR3 region has the DNA TGCGCCAGCAGCTTAGGCAGCCAAGAGACCCAGTACTTC. The encoded protein is CASSLGSQETQYF. Full variable domain (remainder filled in from reference TRBV5-1 and TRBJ2-5): KAGVTQTPRYLIKTRGQQVTLSCSPISGHRSVSWYQQTPGQGLQFLFEYFSETQRNKGNFPGRFSGRQFSNSRSEMNVSTLELGDSALYLCASSLGSQETQYFGPGTRLLVL.

This clonotype came up a few times. The rearrangement links TRBV4-1 to TRBJ1-1; 9 bases agree with TRBD1. V lost 3 bases to trimming and J lost 5 bases; unmatched junction nucleotides: 4. Germline CDR1 MGHRA, CDR2 YSYEKL. The length of the CDR3 is 14 residues. CDR3 loop: CASSHEGQGTEAFF. DNA for the CDR3: TGCGCCAGCAGCCATGAGGGACAGGGAACTGAAGCTTTCTTT.

This clonotype was seen a few times. The rearrangement joins TRBV5-1 to TRBJ1-1, with TRBD1 matching over 9 bases. The ends lost 0 bases at V and 4 bases at J; junction bases unmatched: 4. CDR1 is SGHRS and CDR2 is YFSETQ in the germline V gene. The CDR3 covers 15 residues. The CDR3 loop is CASSLGQGGGTEAFF. Written as DNA, the CDR3 is TGCGCCAGCAGCTTGGGACAGGGGGGAGGCACTGAAGCTTTCTTT. Based on the CDR3 plus reference TRBV5-1 and TRBJ1-1, the full variable domain is KAGVTQTPRYLIKTRGQQVTLSCSPISGHRSVSWYQQTPGQGLQFLFEYFSETQRNKGNFPGRFSGRQFSNSRSEMNVSTLELGDSALYLCASSLGQGGGTEAFFGQGTRLTVV.

There are a few counts of this clonotype. The J gene is TRBJ1-1, the V gene TRBV27, with D hard to call. This CDR3 is built from 15 residues. V was clipped by 9 bases and J by 0 bases, with 17 bases between them. The germline V gene encodes CDR1 MNHEY and CDR2 SMNVEV (reference sequence). The CDR3 coding sequence is TGTGCCAGTAGGGCCCCCCAGGAGGTGAACACTGAAGCTTTCTTT. Encoded protein: CASRAPQEVNTEAFF.

This clonotype was counted ten times or more. The chain is built from TRBV7-6 and TRBJ2-3, with TRBD2 identical over 8 bases. Germline assignment: CDR1 SGHVS and CDR2 FNYEAQ. The CDR3 totals 16 residues. The junction had 10 bases not matched to a gene; V was cut back by 4 bases and J by 4 bases. The CDR3, as DNA: TGTGCCAGCAGCTCCTACGAGGCTAGCGGGCCAGATACGCAGTATTTT. Amino acids: CASSSYEASGPDTQYF.

The J gene is TRBJ1-5, the V gene TRBV20-1; 7 bases match TRBD1. The CDR3 sequence is 13 residues long. Trimming cost V 6 bases and J 6 bases; bases outside gene matches: 8. Germline V gene sequence: CDR1 DFQATT, CDR2 SNEGSKA (reference sequence). The CDR3 loop reads CSATTGRGQPQHF. The CDR3 bases are TGCAGTGCCACGACAGGGAGAGGTCAGCCCCAGCATTTT.

This clonotype was detected many times. This chain links TRBV12-3 or TRBV12-4 with TRBJ2-3; D is uncertain. V dropped 5 bases and J dropped 2 bases, with 11 bases sitting between them. This CDR3 comprises 14 residues. CDR3 loop: CASSHWTDTDTQYF. CDR3 sequence (DNA): TGTGCCAGCAGTCACTGGACGGACACAGATACGCAGTATTTT.

This clonotype was seen repeatedly, ten times or more. The chain recombines TRBV9 with TRBJ2-7; D unresolved. The V gene lost 0 bases and the J gene lost 0 bases, with 4 bases spanning the gap. The CDR3 extends over 13 amino acids. The germline V gene encodes CDR1 SGDLS and CDR2 YYNGEE. The DNA of the CDR3 is TGTGCCAGCAGCGTAGCCCCCTCCTACGAGCAGTACTTC. It specifies CASSVAPSYEQYF.

This clonotype was recorded many times. The CDR3 coding sequence is TGTGCCAGCAGTGAAGCACGGGACACCTTGTTAGCCAAAAACATTCAGTACTTC. Its translation: CASSEARDTLLAKNIQYF. The rearrangement uses TRBV6-5 and TRBJ2-4; TRBD1 is a possible D gene (6 bases). CDR1 MNHEY and CDR2 SVGAGI come from the germline V gene. V lost 5 bases, J lost 0 bases, and 20 bases lay in between. The CDR3 runs to 18 residues.

This clonotype was recorded many times. The V call is TRBV7-9, the J call TRBJ1-2, with D perhaps matching TRBD1 (6 bases). The CDR3 consists of 13 residues. V lost 5 bases, J lost 2 bases, and 9 bases lay in between. CDR1 is SEHNR and CDR2 is FQNEAQ in the germline V gene (reference sequence). DNA for the CDR3: TGTGCCAGCAGCGCCGGACAGAACTATGGCTACACCTTC. Translated, it gives CASSAGQNYGYTF. Based on the CDR3 plus reference TRBV7-9 and TRBJ1-2, the full variable domain is DTGVSQNPRHKITKRGQNVTFRCDPISEHNRLYWYRQTLGQGPEFLTYFQNEAQLEKSRLLSDRFSAERPKGSFSTLEIQRTEQGDSAMYLCASSAGQNYGYTFGSGTRLTVV.